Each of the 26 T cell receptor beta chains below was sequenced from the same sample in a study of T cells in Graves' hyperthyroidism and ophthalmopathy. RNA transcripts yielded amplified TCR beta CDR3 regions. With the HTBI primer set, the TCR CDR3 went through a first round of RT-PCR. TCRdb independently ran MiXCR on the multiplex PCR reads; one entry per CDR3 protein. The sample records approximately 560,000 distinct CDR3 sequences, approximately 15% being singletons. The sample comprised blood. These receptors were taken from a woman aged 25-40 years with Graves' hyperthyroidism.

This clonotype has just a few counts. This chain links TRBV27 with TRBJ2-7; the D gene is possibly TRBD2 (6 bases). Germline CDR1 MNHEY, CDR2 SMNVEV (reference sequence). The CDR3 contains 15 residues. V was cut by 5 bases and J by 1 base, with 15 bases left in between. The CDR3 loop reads CASSQVTAGSYEQYF. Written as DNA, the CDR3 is TGTGCCAGCAGTCAAGTAACCGCGGGGTCCTACGAGCAGTACTTC.

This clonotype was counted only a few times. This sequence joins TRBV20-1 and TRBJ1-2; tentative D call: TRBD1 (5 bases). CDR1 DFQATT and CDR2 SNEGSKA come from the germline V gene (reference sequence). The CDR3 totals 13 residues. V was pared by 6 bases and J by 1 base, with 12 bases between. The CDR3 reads CSAKTGNNYGYTF. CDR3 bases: TGCAGTGCCAAAACAGGAAATAACTATGGCTACACCTTC.

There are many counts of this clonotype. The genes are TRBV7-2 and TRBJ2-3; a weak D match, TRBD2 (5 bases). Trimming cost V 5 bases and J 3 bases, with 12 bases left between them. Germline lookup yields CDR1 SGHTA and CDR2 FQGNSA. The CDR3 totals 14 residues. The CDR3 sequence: CASSPRRGTDTQYF. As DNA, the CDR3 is TGTGCCAGCAGCCCCCGGCGCGGGACAGATACGCAGTATTTT.

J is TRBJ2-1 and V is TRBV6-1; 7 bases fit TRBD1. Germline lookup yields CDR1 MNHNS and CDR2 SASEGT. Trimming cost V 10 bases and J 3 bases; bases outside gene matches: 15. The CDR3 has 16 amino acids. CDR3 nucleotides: TGTGCCACCCCTGACGGGGCCGGGACAGTCTACAATGAGCAGTTCTTC. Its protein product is CATPDGAGTVYNEQFF.

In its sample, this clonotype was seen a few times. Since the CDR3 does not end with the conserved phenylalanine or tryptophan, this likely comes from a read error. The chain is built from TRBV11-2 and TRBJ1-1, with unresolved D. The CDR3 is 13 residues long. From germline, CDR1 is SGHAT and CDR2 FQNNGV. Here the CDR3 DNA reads TGCGCCAGCAGTGTTGCCGACGACACTGAAGCTTTCCTT. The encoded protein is CASSVADDTEAFL.

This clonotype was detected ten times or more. CDR3 bases: TGTGCCAGTAGTAGGTTTGGCAGGGGGAATCAGCCCCAGCATTTT. It encodes CASSRFGRGNQPQHF. The chain uses TRBV19 and TRBJ1-5; 7 nucleotides align to TRBD1. The V segment lost 4 bases and the J segment 4 bases; nucleotides outside the gene matches: 7. The CDR3 loop spans 15 amino acids. Germline V lookup: CDR1 LNHDA, CDR2 SQIVND (reference sequence).

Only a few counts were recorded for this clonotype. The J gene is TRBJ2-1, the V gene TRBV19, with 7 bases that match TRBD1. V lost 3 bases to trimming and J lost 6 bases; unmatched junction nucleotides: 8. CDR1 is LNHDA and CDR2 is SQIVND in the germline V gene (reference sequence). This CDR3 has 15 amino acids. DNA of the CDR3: TGTGCCAGTAGTATTCTACGGACAGGCTCCAATGAGCAGTTCTTC. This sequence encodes CASSILRTGSNEQFF.

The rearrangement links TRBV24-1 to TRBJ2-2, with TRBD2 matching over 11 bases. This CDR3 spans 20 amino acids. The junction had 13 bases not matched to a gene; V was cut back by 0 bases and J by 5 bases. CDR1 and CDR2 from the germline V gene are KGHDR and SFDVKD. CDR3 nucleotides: TGTGCCACCAGTGATTTGCTTGTGTCTAGCGGGAGGTGGGGAACCGGGGAGCTGTTTTTT. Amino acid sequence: CATSDLLVSSGRWGTGELFF.

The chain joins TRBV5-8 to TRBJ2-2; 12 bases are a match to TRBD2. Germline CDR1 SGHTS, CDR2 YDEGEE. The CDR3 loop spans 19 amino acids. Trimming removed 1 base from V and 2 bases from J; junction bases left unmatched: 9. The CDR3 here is CASSLSLLAGGGNTGELFF. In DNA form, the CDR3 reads TGTGCCAGCAGCTTGTCTCTACTAGCGGGAGGAGGAAACACCGGGGAGCTGTTTTTT.

The CDR3 region has the DNA TGCAGTGCTTGGACTAGCGGGAGTACCGGGGAGCTGTTTTTT. Protein product: CSAWTSGSTGELFF. V is TRBV20-1 and J is TRBJ2-2, with TRBD2 matching over 13 bases. CDR1 DFQATT and CDR2 SNEGSKA come from the germline V gene (reference sequence). This CDR3 has 14 residues. V shed 5 bases, J shed 5 bases, and the junction held 2 bases outside the gene matches.

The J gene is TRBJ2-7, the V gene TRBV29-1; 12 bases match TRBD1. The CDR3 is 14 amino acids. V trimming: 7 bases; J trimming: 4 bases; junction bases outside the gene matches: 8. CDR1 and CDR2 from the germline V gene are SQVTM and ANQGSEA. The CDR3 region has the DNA TGCAGCGCTACAGGGACAGGGGGCGGTTACGAGCAGTACTTC. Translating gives CSATGTGGGYEQYF.

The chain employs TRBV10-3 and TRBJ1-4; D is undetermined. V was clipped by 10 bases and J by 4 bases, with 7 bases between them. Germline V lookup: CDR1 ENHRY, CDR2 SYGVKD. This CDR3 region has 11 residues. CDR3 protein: CATYSNEKLFF. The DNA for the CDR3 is TGTGCCACTTACAGTAATGAAAAACTGTTTTTT.

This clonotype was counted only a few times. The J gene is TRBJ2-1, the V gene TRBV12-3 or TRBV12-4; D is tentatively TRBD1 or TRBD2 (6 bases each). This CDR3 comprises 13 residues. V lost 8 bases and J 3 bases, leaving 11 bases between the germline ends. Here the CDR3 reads CASLEGGYNEQFF. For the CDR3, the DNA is TGTGCCAGCCTTGAGGGGGGCTACAATGAGCAGTTCTTC.

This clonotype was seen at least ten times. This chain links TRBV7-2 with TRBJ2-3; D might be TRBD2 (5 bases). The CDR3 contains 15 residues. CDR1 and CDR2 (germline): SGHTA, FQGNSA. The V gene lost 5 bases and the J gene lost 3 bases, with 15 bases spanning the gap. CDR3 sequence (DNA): TGTGCCAGCAGCCTCGTGGGAGTGAGTACAGATACGCAGTATTTT. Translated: CASSLVGVSTDTQYF.

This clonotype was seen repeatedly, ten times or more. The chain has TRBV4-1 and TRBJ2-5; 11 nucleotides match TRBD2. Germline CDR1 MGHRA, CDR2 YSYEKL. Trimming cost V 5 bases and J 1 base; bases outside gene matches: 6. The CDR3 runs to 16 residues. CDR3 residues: CASSYSGTSGQETQYF. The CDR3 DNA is TGCGCCAGCAGCTACTCCGGGACTAGCGGCCAAGAGACCCAGTACTTC.

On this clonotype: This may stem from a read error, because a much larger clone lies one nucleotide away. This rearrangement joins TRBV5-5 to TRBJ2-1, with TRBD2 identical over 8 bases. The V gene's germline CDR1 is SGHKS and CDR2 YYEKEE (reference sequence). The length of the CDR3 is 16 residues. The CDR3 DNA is TGTGCCAGCAGCTTGGTAGCGGGAACCTCCTACAGTGAGCAGTTCTTC. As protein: CASSLVAGTSYSEQFF.

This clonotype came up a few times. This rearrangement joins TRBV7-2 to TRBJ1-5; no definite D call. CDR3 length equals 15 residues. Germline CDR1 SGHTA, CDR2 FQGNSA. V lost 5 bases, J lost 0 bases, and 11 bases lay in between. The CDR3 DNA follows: TGTGCCAGCAGCCCGAAAGCCTATAGCAATCAGCCCCAGCATTTT. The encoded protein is CASSPKAYSNQPQHF.

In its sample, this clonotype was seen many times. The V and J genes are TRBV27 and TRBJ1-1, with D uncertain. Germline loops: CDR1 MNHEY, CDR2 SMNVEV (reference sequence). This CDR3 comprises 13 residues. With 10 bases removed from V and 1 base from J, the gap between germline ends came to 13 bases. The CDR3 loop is CATSDIPNTEAFF. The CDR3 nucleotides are TGTGCCACTTCAGACATACCGAACACTGAAGCTTTCTTT.

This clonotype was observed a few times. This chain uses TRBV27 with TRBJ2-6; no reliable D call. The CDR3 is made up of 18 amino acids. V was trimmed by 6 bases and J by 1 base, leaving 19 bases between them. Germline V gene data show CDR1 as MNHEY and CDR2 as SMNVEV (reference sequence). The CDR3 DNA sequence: TGTGCCAGCAGGCAACCGGGCCCCCCCCAATCTGGGGCCAACGTCCTGACTTTC. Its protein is CASRQPGPPQSGANVLTF.

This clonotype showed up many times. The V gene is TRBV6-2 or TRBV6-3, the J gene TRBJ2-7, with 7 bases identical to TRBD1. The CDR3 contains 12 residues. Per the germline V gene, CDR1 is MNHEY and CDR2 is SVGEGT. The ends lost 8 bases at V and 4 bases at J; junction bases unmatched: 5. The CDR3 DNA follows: TGTGCCAGCGGAACAGGGGTGTACGAGCAGTACTTC. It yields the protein CASGTGVYEQYF.

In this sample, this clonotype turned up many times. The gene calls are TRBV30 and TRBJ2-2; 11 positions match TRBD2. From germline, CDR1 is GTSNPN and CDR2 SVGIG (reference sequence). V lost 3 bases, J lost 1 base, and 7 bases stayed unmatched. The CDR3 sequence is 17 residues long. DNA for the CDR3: TGTGCCTGGAGCCCTAGCGGGAGGCCTTTGAACACCGGGGAGCTGTTTTTT. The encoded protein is CAWSPSGRPLNTGELFF. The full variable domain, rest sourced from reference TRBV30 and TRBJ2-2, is SQTIHQWPATLVQPVGSPLSLECTVEGTSNPNLYWYRQAAGRGLQLLFYSVGIGQISSEVPQNLSASRPQDRQFILSSKKLLLSDSGFYLCAWSPSGRPLNTGELFFGEGSRLTVL.

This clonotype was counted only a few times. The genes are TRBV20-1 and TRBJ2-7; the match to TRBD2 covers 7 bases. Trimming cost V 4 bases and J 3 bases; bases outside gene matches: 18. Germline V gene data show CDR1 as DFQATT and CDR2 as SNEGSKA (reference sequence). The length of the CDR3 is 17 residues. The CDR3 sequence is CSAKGRHAGGSLYEQYF. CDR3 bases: TGCAGTGCTAAAGGGAGGCATGCAGGCGGGAGTCTCTACGAGCAGTACTTC.

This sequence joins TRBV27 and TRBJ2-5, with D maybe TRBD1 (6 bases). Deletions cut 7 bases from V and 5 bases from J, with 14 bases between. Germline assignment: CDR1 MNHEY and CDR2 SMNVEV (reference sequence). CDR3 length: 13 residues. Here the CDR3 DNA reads TGTGCCAGCAATAAACAGGGCTCGGAGACCCAGTACTTC. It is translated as CASNKQGSETQYF.

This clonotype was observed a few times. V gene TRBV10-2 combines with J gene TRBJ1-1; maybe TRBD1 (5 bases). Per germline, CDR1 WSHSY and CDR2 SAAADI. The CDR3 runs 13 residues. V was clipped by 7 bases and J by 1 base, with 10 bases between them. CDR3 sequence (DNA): TGCGCCAGCACAGGACATACGAACACTGAAGCTTTCTTT. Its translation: CASTGHTNTEAFF.

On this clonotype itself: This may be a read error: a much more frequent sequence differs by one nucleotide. CDR3 protein: CARSARQQETQYF. The CDR3 coding sequence is TGTGCCAGGAGTGCGAGGCAGCAAGAGACCCAGTACTTC. The rearrangement links TRBV2 to TRBJ2-5; no definite D call. This CDR3 region has 13 residues. The V gene's germline CDR1 is SNHLY and CDR2 FYNNEI.

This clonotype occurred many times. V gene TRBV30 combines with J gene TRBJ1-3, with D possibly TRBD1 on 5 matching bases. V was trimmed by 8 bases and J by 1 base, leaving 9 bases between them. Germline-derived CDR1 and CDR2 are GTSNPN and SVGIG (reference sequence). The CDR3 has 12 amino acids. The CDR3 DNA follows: TGTGCCCAGCAGGGATCTGGAAACACCATATATTTT. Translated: CAQQGSGNTIYF.